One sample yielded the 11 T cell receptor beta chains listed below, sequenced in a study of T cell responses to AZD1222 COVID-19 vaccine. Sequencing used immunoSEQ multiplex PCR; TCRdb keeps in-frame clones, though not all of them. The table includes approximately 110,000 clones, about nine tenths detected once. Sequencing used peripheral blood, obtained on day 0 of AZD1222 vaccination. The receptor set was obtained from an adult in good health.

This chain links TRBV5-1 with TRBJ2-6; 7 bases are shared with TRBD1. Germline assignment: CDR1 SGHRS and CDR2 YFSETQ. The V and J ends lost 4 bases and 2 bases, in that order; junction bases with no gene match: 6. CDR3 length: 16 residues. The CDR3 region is CASSTSGTAGANVLTF. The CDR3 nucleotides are TGCGCCAGCAGCACCTCCGGGACAGCTGGGGCCAACGTCCTGACTTTC.

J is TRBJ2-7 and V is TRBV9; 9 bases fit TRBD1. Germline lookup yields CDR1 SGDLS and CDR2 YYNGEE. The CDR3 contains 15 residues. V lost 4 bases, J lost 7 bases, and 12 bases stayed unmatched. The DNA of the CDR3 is TGTGCCAGCAGCACAACAGGGGGCGCGGTCGGAGAGCAGTACTTC. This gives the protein CASSTTGGAVGEQYF.

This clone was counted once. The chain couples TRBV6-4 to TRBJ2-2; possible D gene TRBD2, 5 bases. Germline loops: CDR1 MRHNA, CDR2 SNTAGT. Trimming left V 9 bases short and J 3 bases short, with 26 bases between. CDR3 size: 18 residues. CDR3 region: CARSPPDLSKTDTGELFF. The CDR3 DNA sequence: TGTGCCAGATCCCCCCCGGACTTATCTAAAACCGACACCGGGGAGCTGTTTTTT.

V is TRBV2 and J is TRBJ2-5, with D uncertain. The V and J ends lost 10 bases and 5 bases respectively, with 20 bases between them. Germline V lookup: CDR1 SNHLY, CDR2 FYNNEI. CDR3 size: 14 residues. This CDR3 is CANKGKGGRETQYF. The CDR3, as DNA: TGTGCCAACAAAGGTAAGGGCGGAAGGGAGACCCAGTACTTC.

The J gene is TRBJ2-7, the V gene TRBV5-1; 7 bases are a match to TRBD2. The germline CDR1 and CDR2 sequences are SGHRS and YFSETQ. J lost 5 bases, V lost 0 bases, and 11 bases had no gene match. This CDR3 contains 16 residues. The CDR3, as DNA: TGCGCCAGCAGCTTGGGACTAGCCGGCCCTCGAAACGAGCAGTACTTC. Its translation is CASSLGLAGPRNEQYF. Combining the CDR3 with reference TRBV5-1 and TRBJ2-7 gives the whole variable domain KAGVTQTPRYLIKTRGQQVTLSCSPISGHRSVSWYQQTPGQGLQFLFEYFSETQRNKGNFPGRFSGRQFSNSRSEMNVSTLELGDSALYLCASSLGLAGPRNEQYFGPGTRLTVT.

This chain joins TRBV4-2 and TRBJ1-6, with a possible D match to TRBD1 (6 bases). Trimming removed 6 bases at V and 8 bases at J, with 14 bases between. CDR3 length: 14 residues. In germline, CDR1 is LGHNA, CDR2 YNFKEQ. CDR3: CASRSDSDHSPLHF. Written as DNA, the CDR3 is TGTGCCAGCAGATCGGACAGTGACCATTCACCCCTCCACTTT.

This chain's CDR3 is CASNRQATGELFF. DNA of the CDR3: TGTGCCAGCAACAGACAGGCTACCGGGGAGCTGTTTTTT. V and J are TRBV2 and TRBJ2-2; D perhaps matches TRBD1 (6 bases). Germline V gene lookup returns CDR1 SNHLY and CDR2 FYNNEI. The CDR3 sequence is 13 residues long. The V end was cut by 7 bases, the J end by 5 bases, with 11 bases between.

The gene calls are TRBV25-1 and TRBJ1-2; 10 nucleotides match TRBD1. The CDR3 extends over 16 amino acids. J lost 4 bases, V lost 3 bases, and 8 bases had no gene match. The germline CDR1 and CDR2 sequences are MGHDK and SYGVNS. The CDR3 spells CASSDTRTGGAYGYTF. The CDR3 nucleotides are TGTGCCAGCAGTGACACCCGGACAGGGGGGGCCTATGGCTACACCTTC.

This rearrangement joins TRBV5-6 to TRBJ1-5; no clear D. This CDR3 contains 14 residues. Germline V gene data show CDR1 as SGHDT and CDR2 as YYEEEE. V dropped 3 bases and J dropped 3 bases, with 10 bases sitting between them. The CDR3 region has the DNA TGTGCCAGCAGCTATTTAGGCGTCAATCAGCCCCAGCATTTT. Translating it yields CASSYLGVNQPQHF.

CDR3 in amino acids: CASSLPDDYEQYF. Written as DNA, the CDR3 is TGTGCCAGCAGCTTACCAGACGACTACGAGCAGTACTTC. The rearrangement uses TRBV7-9 and TRBJ2-7, with unresolved D. The ends were cut back, 2 bases at V and 3 bases at J, with 8 bases in the middle. Looked up from germline, CDR1 is SEHNR and CDR2 is FQNEAQ (reference sequence). The CDR3 contains 13 residues. Full variable domain (remainder filled in from reference TRBV7-9 and TRBJ2-7): DTGVSQNPRHKITKRGQNVTFRCDPISEHNRLYWYRQTLGQGPEFLTYFQNEAQLEKSRLLSDRFSAERPKGSFSTLEIQRTEQGDSAMYLCASSLPDDYEQYFGPGTRLTVT.

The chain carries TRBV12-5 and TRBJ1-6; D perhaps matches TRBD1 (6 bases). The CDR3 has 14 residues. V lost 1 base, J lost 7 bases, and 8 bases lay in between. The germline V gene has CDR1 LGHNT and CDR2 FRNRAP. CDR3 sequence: CASGLGQENSPLHF. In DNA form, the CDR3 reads TGTGCTAGTGGTTTGGGACAGGAGAATTCACCCCTCCACTTT.